This TCR beta chain derives from a study of T cell responses to AZD1222 COVID-19 vaccine. Study results and caveats: Possibly, clonal diversity was underestimated; donors were largely white British and included more females. Nearly half of unique spike-specific TCRs reportedly avoided B.1.351 and B.1.1.7 mutated regions.

This clone turned up a few times. The antigen is not known. Sequenced by immunoSEQ multiplex PCR; TCRdb stores in-frame clones only, minus some. The table shows tens of thousands of clones, with around nine tenths occurring only once. CDR3 length: 16 residues. Germline V CDR1 and CDR2: LGHNA, YSLEER. The V gene lost 1 base and the J gene lost 5 bases, with 14 bases spanning the gap. The sequencing here drew on peripheral blood, taken 28 days after the second dose of the MenACWY control vaccine. This sequence joins TRBV4-3 and TRBJ1-4; D uncertain. The TCR was taken from an adult who received the MenACWY meningococcal vaccine as a control. CDR3 coding DNA: TGCGCCAGCAGCCAAGGCAGGAACCTGCGGAATGAAAAACTGTTTTTT. The encoded protein is CASSQGRNLRNEKLFF.